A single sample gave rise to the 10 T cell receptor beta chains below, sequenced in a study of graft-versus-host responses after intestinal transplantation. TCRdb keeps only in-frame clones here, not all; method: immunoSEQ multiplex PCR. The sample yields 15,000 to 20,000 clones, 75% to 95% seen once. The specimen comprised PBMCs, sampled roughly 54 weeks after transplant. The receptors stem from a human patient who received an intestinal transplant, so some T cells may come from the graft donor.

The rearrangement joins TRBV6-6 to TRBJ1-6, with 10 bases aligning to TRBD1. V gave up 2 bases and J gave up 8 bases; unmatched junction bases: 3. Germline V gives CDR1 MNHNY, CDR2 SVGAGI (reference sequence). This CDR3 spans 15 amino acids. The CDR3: CASSYGQGGHSPLHF. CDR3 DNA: TGTGCCAGCAGTTACGGACAGGGGGGCCATTCACCCCTCCACTTT.

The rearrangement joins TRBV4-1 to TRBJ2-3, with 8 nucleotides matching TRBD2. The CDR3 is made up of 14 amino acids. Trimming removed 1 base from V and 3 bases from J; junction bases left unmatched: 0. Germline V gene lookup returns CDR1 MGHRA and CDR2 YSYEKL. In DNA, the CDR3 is TGCGCCAGCAGCCAAGCGGGGGGGACAGATACGCAGTATTTT. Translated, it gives CASSQAGGTDTQYF.

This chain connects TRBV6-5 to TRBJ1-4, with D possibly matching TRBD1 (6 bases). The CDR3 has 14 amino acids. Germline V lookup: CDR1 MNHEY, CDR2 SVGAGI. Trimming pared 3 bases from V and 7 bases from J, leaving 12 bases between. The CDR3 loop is CASSYRAGAEKLFF. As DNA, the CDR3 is TGTGCCAGCAGTTATAGGGCAGGGGCTGAAAAACTGTTTTTT.

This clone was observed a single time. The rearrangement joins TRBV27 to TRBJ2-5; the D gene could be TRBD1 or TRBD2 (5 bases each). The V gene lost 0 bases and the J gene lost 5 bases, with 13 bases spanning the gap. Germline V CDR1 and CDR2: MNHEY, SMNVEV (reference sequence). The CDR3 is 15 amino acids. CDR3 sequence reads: CASSLSFGTLETQYF. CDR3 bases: TGTGCCAGCAGTTTATCGTTTGGGACGTTGGAGACCCAGTACTTC.

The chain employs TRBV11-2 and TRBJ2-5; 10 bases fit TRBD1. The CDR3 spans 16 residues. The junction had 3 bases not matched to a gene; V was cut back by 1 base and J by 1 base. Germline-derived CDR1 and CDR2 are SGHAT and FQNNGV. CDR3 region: CASSLGTGGFQETQYF. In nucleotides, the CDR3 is TGTGCCAGCAGCTTAGGGACAGGGGGGTTCCAAGAGACCCAGTACTTC.

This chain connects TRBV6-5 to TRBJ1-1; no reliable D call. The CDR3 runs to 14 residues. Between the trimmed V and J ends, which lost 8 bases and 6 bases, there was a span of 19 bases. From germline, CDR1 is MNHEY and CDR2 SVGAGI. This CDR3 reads CASSEFDALAEAFF. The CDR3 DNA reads TGTGCCAGCTCCGAATTCGACGCACTAGCTGAAGCTTTCTTT.

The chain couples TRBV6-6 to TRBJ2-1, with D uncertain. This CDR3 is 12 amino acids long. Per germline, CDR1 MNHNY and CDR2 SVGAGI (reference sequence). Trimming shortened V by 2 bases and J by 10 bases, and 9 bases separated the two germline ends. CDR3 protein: CASSYTLQEQFF. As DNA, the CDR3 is TGTGCCAGCAGTTACACACTGCAAGAGCAGTTCTTC.

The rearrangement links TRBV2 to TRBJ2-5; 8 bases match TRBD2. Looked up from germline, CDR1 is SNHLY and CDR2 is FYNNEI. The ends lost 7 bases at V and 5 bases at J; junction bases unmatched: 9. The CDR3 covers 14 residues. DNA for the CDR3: TGTGCCAGCATACAAGCGGGAGCGCACGAGACCCAGTACTTC. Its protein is CASIQAGAHETQYF.

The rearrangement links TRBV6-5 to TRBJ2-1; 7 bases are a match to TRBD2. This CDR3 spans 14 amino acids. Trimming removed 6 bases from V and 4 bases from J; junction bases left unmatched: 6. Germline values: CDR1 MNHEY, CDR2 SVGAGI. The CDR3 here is CASRFGLEYNEQFF. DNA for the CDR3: TGTGCCAGCAGATTTGGACTAGAGTACAATGAGCAGTTCTTC.

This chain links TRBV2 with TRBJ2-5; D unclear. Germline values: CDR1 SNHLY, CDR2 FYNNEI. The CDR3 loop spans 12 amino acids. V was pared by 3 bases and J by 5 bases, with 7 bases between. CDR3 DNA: TGTGCCAGCAGTGAGTTCCTCGAGACCCAGTACTTC. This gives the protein CASSEFLETQYF.